The rows below give T cell receptor beta chains drawn from one sample of a study of vaccination and CD4 T cells after COVID-19. TCRdb processed the PCR reads anew with MiXCR; each CDR3 protein has one entry. The sample has around 14,000 distinct CDR3 sequences, approximately 53% seen once. Their antigens are not known. The sample comprised CD4+ T cells from blood, cultured in vitro. The receptors were gathered from a human donor who had recovered from COVID-19. CDR3s include the opening cysteine and the closing phenylalanine or tryptophan. A D gene is named only where the DNA matches it firmly. The listing skips clone size in some rows; elsewhere it reads once, few, many or a size class.

d_call: NA
j_call: TRBJ1-2
v_call: TRBV6-1
clone_size: NA
cdr3_nt: TGTGCCAGCAGCCGGACGGACTATGGCTACACCTTC
cdr3_aa: CASSRTDYGYTF

d_call: TRBD1
j_call: TRBJ1-1
v_call: TRBV20-1
clone_size: NA
cdr3_nt: TGCAGGCCTAGCAGGGGGGGTACTGAAGCTTTCTTT
cdr3_aa: CRPSRGGTEAFF

d_call: NA
j_call: TRBJ2-7
v_call: TRBV20-1
clone_size: NA
cdr3_nt: TGCAGTGCTCGAGAGCAACATCTTGCCATTTACGAGCAGTACTTC
cdr3_aa: CSAREQHLAIYEQYF

d_call: TRBD2
j_call: TRBJ2-5
v_call: TRBV30
clone_size: NA
cdr3_nt: TGTGCCTGGAGTGTACCCGGGACTAGCGGGTCTGAGACCCAGTACTTC
cdr3_aa: CAWSVPGTSGSETQYF

d_call: NA
j_call: TRBJ1-1
v_call: TRBV5-4
clone_size: NA
cdr3_nt: TGTGCCAGCAGCTTGGCCGGGGGGGGCACTGAAGCTTTCTTT
cdr3_aa: CASSLAGGGTEAFF

d_call: TRBD1
j_call: TRBJ2-1
v_call: TRBV20-1
clone_size: NA
cdr3_nt: TGCAGTGCTAGAGAGTCGCAGGGGGCGCCGAATGAGCAGTTCTTC
cdr3_aa: CSARESQGAPNEQFF

d_call: TRBD2
j_call: TRBJ2-3
v_call: TRBV24-1
clone_size: once
cdr3_nt: TGTGCCACCAGTGCCCCTGTCAGCGGGAGTAAAACAGATACGCAGTATTTT
cdr3_aa: CATSAPVSGSKTDTQYF

d_call: NA
j_call: TRBJ1-5
v_call: TRBV6-5
clone_size: few
cdr3_nt: TGTGCCAGCAGTTACTCGTCATTAACGGGGCCCCAGCATTTT
cdr3_aa: CASSYSSLTGPQHF

d_call: NA
j_call: TRBJ1-6
v_call: TRBV12-3/TRBV12-4
clone_size: NA
cdr3_nt: TGTGCCAGCAGTTTACAAGGCAATTCACCCCTCCACTTT
cdr3_aa: CASSLQGNSPLHF

d_call: TRBD1
j_call: TRBJ1-2
v_call: TRBV6-1
clone_size: NA
cdr3_nt: TGTGCCAGCACTGGGGGTCGGACAGGGCGGGATGGCTACACCTTC
cdr3_aa: CASTGGRTGRDGYTF

d_call: NA
j_call: TRBJ1-6
v_call: TRBV5-4
clone_size: NA
cdr3_nt: TGTGCCAGCAGCTTCGGGACTCCCACTGGCAATTCACCCCTCCACTTT
cdr3_aa: CASSFGTPTGNSPLHF

d_call: NA
j_call: TRBJ2-1
v_call: TRBV14
clone_size: NA
cdr3_nt: TGTGCCAGGGCGAGAAACACTAGGGCGGGCTACAATGAGCAGTTCTTC
cdr3_aa: CARARNTRAGYNEQFF

d_call: NA
j_call: TRBJ1-2
v_call: TRBV24-1
clone_size: NA
cdr3_nt: TGTGCCACCAGTGACTCCAGGGTTTTGGAGGATGGCTACACCTTC
cdr3_aa: CATSDSRVLEDGYTF

d_call: NA
j_call: TRBJ1-5
v_call: TRBV20-1
clone_size: NA
cdr3_nt: TGCAGTGCTAGCGGGAATCAGCCCCAGCATTTT
cdr3_aa: CSASGNQPQHF

d_call: NA
j_call: TRBJ2-5
v_call: TRBV2
clone_size: NA
cdr3_nt: TGTGCCAGCACCAAAGAGGCAGGGAGGCAAGAGACCCAGTACTTC
cdr3_aa: CASTKEAGRQETQYF

d_call: NA
j_call: TRBJ1-1
v_call: TRBV12-3/TRBV12-4
clone_size: NA
cdr3_nt: TGTGCCAGCAGTCCGGACGGAAGAAACACTGAAGCTTTCTTT
cdr3_aa: CASSPDGRNTEAFF

d_call: NA
j_call: TRBJ1-2
v_call: TRBV12-3/TRBV12-4
clone_size: few
cdr3_nt: TGTGCCAGCAGTTCACAGGGACCCGACTATGGCTACACCTTC
cdr3_aa: CASSSQGPDYGYTF

d_call: NA
j_call: TRBJ2-5
v_call: TRBV18
clone_size: NA
cdr3_nt: TGTGCCAGCTCACCATATACGGCAGGGCAAGAGACCCAGTACTTC
cdr3_aa: CASSPYTAGQETQYF

d_call: TRBD1
j_call: TRBJ1-5
v_call: TRBV6-1
clone_size: NA
cdr3_nt: TGTGCCAGCAGGGGGACAGGGGATCAGCCCCAGCATTTT
cdr3_aa: CASRGTGDQPQHF

d_call: NA
j_call: TRBJ2-7
v_call: TRBV6-1
clone_size: few
cdr3_nt: TGTGCCAGCAGGGGCCTTAACTACGAGCAGTACTTC
cdr3_aa: CASRGLNYEQYF

d_call: TRBD1
j_call: TRBJ1-5
v_call: TRBV10-3
clone_size: NA
cdr3_nt: TGTGCCATCAGGACAGGGAGCAATCAGCCCCAGCATTTT
cdr3_aa: CAIRTGSNQPQHF

d_call: NA
j_call: TRBJ2-7
v_call: TRBV14
clone_size: few
cdr3_nt: TGTGCCAGCAGCCAACTACAGAGGGTCTCCTACGAGCAGTACTTC
cdr3_aa: CASSQLQRVSYEQYF

d_call: TRBD2
j_call: TRBJ2-7
v_call: TRBV6-1
clone_size: NA
cdr3_nt: TGTGCCAGCAGTGCACAGGCTAGCGGGAGTGGCGAGCAGTACTTC
cdr3_aa: CASSAQASGSGEQYF

d_call: NA
j_call: TRBJ1-1
v_call: TRBV2
clone_size: NA
cdr3_nt: TGTGCCAGCAGTGACAGACAGACCTCGGTAACTTTCTTT
cdr3_aa: CASSDRQTSVTFF

d_call: TRBD1
j_call: TRBJ1-3
v_call: TRBV29-1
clone_size: NA
cdr3_nt: TGCAGCGTGGGACAGAAGGCTGGAAACACCATATATTTT
cdr3_aa: CSVGQKAGNTIYF

d_call: TRBD1
j_call: TRBJ1-4
v_call: TRBV6-1
clone_size: NA
cdr3_nt: TGTGCCAGCCAAACAGGGGGTCATGGGGAAAAACTGTTTTTT
cdr3_aa: CASQTGGHGEKLFF

d_call: NA
j_call: TRBJ1-2
v_call: TRBV6-2/TRBV6-3
clone_size: medium-sized
cdr3_nt: TGTGCCACCGACCAGGGATACGATGGCTACACCTTC
cdr3_aa: CATDQGYDGYTF

d_call: NA
j_call: TRBJ1-1
v_call: TRBV2
clone_size: NA
cdr3_nt: TGTGCCAGCAGTGAAGAGGGTTTCACTGAAGCTTTCTTT
cdr3_aa: CASSEEGFTEAFF

d_call: NA
j_call: TRBJ1-6
v_call: TRBV19
clone_size: NA
cdr3_nt: TGTGCCAGTAGTATAGATCGTGTTTCACCCCTCCACTTT
cdr3_aa: CASSIDRVSPLHF

d_call: NA
j_call: TRBJ2-1
v_call: TRBV24-1
clone_size: few
cdr3_nt: TGTGCCACAATGGCAGCAACGGTTAATGAGCAGTTCTTC
cdr3_aa: CATMAATVNEQFF

d_call: TRBD1
j_call: TRBJ2-5
v_call: TRBV28
clone_size: NA
cdr3_nt: TGTGCCAGCAGTCTATCCGCGGGGACAGGGGGCTCTGGGACCCAGTACTTC
cdr3_aa: CASSLSAGTGGSGTQYF

d_call: NA
j_call: TRBJ2-3
v_call: TRBV4-3
clone_size: NA
cdr3_nt: TGCGCCAGCAGCCAAGGGTTGCCAGATACGCAGTATTTT
cdr3_aa: CASSQGLPDTQYF

d_call: TRBD1
j_call: TRBJ1-2
v_call: TRBV5-6
clone_size: NA
cdr3_nt: TGTGCCAGCAGCTTGGCTCCCGGGACAGGGCGTCTCGGCTACACCTTC
cdr3_aa: CASSLAPGTGRLGYTF